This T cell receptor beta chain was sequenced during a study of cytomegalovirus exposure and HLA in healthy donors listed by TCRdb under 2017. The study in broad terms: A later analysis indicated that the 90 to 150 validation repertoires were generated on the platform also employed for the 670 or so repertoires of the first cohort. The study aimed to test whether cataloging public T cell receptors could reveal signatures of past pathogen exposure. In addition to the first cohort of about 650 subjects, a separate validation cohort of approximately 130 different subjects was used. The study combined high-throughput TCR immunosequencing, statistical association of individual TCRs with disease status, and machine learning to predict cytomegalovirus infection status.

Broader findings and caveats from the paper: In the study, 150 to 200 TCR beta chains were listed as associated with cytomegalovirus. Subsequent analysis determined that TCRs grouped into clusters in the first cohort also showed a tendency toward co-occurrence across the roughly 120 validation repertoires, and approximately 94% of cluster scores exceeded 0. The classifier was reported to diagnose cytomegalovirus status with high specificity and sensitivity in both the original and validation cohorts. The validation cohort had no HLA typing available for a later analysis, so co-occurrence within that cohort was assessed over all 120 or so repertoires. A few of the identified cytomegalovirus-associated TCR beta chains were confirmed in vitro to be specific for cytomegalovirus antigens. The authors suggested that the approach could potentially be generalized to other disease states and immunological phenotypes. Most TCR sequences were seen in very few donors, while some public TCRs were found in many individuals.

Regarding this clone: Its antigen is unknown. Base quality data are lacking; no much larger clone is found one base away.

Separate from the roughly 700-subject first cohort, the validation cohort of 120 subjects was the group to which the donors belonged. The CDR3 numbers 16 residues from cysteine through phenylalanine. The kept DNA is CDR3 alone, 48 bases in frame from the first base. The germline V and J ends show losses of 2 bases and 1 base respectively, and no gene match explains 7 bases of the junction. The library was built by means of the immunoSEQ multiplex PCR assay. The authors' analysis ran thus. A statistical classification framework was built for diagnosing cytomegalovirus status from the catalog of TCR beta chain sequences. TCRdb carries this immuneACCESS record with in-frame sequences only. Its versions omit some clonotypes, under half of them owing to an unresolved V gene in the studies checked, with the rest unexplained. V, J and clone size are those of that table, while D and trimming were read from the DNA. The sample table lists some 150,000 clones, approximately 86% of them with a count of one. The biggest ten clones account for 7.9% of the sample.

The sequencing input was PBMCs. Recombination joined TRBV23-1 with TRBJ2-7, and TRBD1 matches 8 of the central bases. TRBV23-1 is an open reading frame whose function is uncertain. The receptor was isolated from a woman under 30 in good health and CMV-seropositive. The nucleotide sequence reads TGCGCCAGCAGTCAAGGGGACAGGTCGGGGTCCTACGAGCAGTACTTC. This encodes CASSQGDRSGSYEQYF.